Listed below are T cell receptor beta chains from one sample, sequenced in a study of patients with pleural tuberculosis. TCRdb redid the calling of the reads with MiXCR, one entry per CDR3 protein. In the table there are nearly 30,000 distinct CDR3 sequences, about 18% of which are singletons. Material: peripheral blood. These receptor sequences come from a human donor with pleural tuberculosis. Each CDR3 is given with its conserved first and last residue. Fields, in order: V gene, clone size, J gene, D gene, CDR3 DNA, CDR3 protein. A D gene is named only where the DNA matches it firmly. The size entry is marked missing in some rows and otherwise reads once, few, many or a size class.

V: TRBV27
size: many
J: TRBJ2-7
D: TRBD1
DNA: TGTGCCAGCAGTGCCGGGACAGGCGGGTCCTACGAGCAGTACTTC
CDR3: CASSAGTGGSYEQYF

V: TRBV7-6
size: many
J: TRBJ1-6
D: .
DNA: TGTGCCAGCAGCGCCTTACAAGGTTCACCCCTCCACTTT
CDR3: CASSALQGSPLHF

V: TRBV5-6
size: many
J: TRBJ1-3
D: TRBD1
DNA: TGTGCCAGCAGCGGAACAGGGGGCTATGGAAACACCATATATTTT
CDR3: CASSGTGGYGNTIYF

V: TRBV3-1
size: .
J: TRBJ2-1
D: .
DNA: TGTGCCAGCAGCCGTTCTGAACTAACGGAAAGTACGAATGAGCAGTCCTTC
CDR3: CASSRSELTESTNEQSF

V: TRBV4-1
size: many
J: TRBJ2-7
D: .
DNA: TGCGCCAGCAGCCAAGGTCAAGAAGTGGGATACGAGCAGTACTTC
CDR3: CASSQGQEVGYEQYF

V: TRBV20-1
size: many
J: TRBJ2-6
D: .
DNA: TGCAGTGCCGAAGAGCGGGCAAGCTCTGGGGCCAACGTCCTGACTTTC
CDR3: CSAEERASSGANVLTF

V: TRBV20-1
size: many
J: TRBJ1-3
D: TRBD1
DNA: TGCAGTGCCACACAGACAGGGGGCAGGAACACCATATATTTT
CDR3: CSATQTGGRNTIYF

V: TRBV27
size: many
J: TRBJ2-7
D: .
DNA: TGTGCCAGCAGTTCAAACCTACGGGGCTACGAGCAGTACTTC
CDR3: CASSSNLRGYEQYF

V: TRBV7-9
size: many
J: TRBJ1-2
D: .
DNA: TGTGCCAGCAGCCCACCCTTTCTGGGCCCGGAGGATGGCTACACCTTC
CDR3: CASSPPFLGPEDGYTF

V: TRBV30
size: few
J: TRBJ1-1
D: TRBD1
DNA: TGTGCCTATGATAGGGGGCGATTTCCTGAAGCTTTCTTT
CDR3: CAYDRGRFPEAFF

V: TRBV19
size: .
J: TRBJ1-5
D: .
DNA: TGTGCCAGTAGCCTGAGGATCGCTCAGCCCCAGCATTTT
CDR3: CASSLRIAQPQHF

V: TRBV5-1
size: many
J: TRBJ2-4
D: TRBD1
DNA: TGCGCCAGCAGCCCCTCACCGGGACAGTACGGAAACATTCAGTACTTC
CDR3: CASSPSPGQYGNIQYF

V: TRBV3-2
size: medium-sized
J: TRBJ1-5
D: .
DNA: TGTGCCAGCAGTTACAGTGACAATCAGCCCCAGCATTTT
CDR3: CASSYSDNQPQHF

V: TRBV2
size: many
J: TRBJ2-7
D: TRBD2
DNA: TGTGCCAGCAGAGACAGCGGGGTCTCCTACGAGCAGTACTTC
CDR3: CASRDSGVSYEQYF

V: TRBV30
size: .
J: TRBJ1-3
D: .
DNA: TGTGCCTGGAGGTCTGGAAACACCATATATTTT
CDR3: CAWRSGNTIYF

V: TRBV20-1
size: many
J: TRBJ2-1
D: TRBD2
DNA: TGCAGTGCTAGAGACGTAGTCTCCGGGACTAGCGCTAGTGAGCAGTTCTTC
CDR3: CSARDVVSGTSASEQFF

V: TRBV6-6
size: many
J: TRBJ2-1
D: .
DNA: TGTGCCAGCAGTTACACTAGCAATGAGCAGTTCTTC
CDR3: CASSYTSNEQFF

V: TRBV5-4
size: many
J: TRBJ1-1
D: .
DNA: TGTGCCAGCACCTCGGGAAACACTGAAGCTTTCTTT
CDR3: CASTSGNTEAFF